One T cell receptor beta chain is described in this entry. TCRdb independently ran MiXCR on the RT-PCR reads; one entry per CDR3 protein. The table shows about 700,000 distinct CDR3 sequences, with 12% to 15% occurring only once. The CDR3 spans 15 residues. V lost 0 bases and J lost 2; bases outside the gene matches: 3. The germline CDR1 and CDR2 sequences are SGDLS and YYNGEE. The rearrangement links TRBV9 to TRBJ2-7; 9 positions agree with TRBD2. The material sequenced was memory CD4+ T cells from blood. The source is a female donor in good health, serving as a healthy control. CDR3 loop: CASSVDQRGAYEQYF. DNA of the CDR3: TGTGCCAGCAGCGTAGATCAGCGGGGGGCCTACGAGCAGTACTTC.